This T cell receptor (beta chain) appears in the sequencing data of a study of cytomegalovirus exposure and HLA in healthy donors. Germline CDR1 is SGHNT and CDR2 is YYREEE (reference sequence). V dropped 4 bases and J dropped 4; count of bases not matched to a gene: 8. The CDR3 length is 16 residues. Study-level findings and limits: Association of a missense DCLRE1C variant with TCR beta V- and J-gene trimming was reported in a later analysis. TCR beta V segments were, for the most part, productive about 87% or about 30% of the time in an earlier analysis. In a later analysis, CMV-associated beta chains were mostly HLA-associated, it appeared.

This clone has more than one count but fewer than ten. The antigen is undetermined. This PCR relied on a set of 60 Vbeta primers and 13 Jbeta primers. Method: immunoSEQ multiplex PCR; TCRdb's copy keeps in-frame clones and lacks some. This table has 150,000 to 200,000 clones, nearly 70% appearing once. This chain links TRBV5-4 with TRBJ2-6; TRBD1 aligns across 7 bases. Source material: PBMCs. The TCR sequence derives from a young man in good health and CMV-seropositive. CDR3 DNA sequence: TGTGCCAGCAGCCAGACACAGGGGTCCGGGGCCAACGTCCTGACTTTC. This codes for CASSQTQGSGANVLTF.